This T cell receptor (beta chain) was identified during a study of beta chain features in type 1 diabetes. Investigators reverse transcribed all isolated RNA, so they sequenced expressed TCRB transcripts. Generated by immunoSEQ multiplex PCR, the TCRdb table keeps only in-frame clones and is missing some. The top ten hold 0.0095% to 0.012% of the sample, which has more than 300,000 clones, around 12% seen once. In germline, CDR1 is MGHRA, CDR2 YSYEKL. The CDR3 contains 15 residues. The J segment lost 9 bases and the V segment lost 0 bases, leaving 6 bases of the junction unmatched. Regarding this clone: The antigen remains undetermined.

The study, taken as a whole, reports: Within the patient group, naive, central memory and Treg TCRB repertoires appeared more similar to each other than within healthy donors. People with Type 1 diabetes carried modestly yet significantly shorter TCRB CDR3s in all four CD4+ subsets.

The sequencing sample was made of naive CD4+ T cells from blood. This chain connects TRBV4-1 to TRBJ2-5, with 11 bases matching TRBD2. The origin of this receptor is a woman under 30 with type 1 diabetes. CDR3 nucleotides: TGCGCCAGCAGCCAAGAGTCTAGCGGGAGGCCAGCCCAGTACTTC. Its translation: CASSQESSGRPAQYF.